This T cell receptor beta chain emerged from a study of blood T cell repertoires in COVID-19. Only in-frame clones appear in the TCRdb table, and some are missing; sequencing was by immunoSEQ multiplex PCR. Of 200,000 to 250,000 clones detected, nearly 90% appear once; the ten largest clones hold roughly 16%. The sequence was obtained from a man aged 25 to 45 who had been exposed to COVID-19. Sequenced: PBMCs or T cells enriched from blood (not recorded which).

The CDR3 loop reads CASSQDQGAGGPVDEQYF. For the CDR3, the DNA is TGCGCCAGCAGCCAAGATCAAGGAGCGGGGGGGCCGGTGGACGAGCAGTACTTC. V gene TRBV4-3 combines with J gene TRBJ2-7; 10 nucleotides match TRBD2. V lost 0 bases to trimming and J lost 5 bases; unmatched junction nucleotides: 13. The CDR3 extends over 18 amino acids. Germline values: CDR1 LGHNA, CDR2 YSLEER.